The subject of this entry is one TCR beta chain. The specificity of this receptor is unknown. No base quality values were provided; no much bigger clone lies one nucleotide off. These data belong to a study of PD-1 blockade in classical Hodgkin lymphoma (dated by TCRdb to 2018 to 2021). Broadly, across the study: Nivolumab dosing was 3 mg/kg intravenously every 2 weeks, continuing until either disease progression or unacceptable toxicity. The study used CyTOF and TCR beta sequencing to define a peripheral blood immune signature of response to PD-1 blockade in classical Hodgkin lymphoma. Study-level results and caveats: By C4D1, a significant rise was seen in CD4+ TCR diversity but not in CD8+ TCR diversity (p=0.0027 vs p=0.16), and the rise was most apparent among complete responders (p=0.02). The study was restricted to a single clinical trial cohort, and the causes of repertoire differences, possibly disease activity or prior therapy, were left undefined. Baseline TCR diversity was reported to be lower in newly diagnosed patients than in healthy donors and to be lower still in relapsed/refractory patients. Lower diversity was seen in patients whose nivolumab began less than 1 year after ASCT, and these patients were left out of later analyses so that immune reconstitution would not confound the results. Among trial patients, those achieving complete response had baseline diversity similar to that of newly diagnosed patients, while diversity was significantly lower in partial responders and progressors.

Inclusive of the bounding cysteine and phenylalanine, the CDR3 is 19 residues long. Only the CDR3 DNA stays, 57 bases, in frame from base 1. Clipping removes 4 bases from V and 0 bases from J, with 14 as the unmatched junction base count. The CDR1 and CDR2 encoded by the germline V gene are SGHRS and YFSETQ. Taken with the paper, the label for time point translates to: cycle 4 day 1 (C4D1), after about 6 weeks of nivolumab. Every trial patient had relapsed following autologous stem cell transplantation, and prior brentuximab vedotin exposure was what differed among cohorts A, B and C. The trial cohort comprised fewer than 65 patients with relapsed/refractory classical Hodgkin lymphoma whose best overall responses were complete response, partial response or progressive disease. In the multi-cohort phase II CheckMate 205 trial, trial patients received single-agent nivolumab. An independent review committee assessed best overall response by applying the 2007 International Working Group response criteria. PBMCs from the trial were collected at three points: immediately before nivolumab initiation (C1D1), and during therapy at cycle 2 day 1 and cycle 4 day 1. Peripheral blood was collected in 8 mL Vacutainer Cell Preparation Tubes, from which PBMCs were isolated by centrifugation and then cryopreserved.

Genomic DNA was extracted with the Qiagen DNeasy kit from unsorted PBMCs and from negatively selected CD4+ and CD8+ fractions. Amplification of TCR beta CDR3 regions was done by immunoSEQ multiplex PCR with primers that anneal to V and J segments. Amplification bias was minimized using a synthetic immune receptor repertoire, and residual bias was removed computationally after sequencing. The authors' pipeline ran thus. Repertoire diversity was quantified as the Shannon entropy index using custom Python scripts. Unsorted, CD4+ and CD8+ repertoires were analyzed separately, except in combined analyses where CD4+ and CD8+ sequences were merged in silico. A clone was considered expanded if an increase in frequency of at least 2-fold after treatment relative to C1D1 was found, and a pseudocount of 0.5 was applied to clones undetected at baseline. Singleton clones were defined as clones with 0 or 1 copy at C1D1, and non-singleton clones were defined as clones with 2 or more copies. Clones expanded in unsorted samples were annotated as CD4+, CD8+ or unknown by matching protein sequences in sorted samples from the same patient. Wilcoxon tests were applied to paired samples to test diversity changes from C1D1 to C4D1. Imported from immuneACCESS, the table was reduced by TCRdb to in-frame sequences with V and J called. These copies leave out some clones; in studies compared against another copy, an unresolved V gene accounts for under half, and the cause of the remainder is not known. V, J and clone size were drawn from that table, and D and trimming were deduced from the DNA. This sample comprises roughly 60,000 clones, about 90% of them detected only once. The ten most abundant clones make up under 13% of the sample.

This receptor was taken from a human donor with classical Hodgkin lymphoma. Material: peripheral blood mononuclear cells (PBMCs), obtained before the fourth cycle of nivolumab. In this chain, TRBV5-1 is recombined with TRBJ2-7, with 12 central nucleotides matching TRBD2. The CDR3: CASSPGLLAGGFSSYEQYF. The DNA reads TGCGCCAGCAGCCCCGGCCTACTAGCGGGGGGTTTTAGCTCCTACGAGCAGTACTTC.